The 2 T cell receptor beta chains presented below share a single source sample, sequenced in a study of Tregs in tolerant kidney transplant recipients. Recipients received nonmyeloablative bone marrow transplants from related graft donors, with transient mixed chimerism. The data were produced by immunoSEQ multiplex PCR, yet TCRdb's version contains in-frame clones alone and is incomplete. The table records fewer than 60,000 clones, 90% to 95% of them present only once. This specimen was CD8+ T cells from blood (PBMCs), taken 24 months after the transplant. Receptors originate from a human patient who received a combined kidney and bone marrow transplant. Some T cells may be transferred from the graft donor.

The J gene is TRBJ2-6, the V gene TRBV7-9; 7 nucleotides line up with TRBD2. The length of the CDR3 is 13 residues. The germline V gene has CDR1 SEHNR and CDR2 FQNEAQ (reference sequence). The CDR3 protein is CATTSGGGNVLTF. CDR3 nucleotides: TGTGCAACTACCTCGGGGGGTGGCAACGTCCTGACTTTC.

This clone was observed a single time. The DNA for the CDR3 is TGTGCCAGCAGCTTAGATCTAATGGGAGTTAACTATGGCTACACCTTC. Its translation: CASSLDLMGVNYGYTF. V usage is TRBV11-2 and J usage is TRBJ1-2; D gene unclear. The CDR3 has 16 amino acids. In germline, CDR1 is SGHAT, CDR2 FQNNGV. V lost 0 bases and J 1 base, leaving 12 bases between the germline ends.